This is a list of T cell receptor beta chains from one sample in a study of blood T cell repertoires in COVID-19. The assay was immunoSEQ multiplex PCR, and TCRdb's table has in-frame clones only and misses some. Of approximately 200,000 clones in the sample, 70% to 90% are singletons; the top ten hold 10% to 11%. Sequenced sample: peripheral blood. These receptors all stem from a human donor with active or convalescent COVID-19. The donor label of this sample is uncertain. Each CDR3 is given with its conserved first and last residue. A D gene is named only where the DNA matches it firmly. Where a row states a size, it is once, few, many or the class of an expanded clone; other rows omit it.

>once|TRBD1|TRBV6-6|TRBJ1-1
CASSKDRDRRQAFF
TGTGCCAGCAGTAAGGACCGGGACAGGAGGCAAGCTTTCTTT
>-|-|TRBV7-2|TRBJ2-3
CASSLRGPTSTDTQYF
TGTGCCAGCAGCTTGCGGGGGCCAACTAGCACAGATACGCAGTATTTT
>-|TRBD1|TRBV19|TRBJ1-5
CASSIQGAPPNQPQHF
TGTGCCAGTAGTATACAGGGGGCACCGCCAAATCAGCCCCAGCATTTT
>-|-|TRBV5-4|TRBJ1-4
CASSRAPGANEKLFF
TGTGCCAGCAGCCGTGCTCCGGGGGCTAATGAAAAACTGTTTTTT
>-|TRBD1|TRBV5-4|TRBJ1-1
CASRRTGGLNTEAFF
TGTGCCAGCAGACGGACAGGGGGCTTAAACACTGAAGCTTTCTTT
>-|-|TRBV7-9|TRBJ1-5
CASSLTGDGNQPQHF
TGTGCCAGCAGCTTAACCGGGGATGGCAATCAGCCCCAGCATTTT
>-|-|TRBV9|TRBJ2-3
CASSVELATDTQYF
TGTGCCAGCAGCGTAGAACTAGCCACAGATACGCAGTATTTT
>large|-|TRBV19|TRBJ1-1
CASSLPGLTAEAFF
TGTGCCAGTAGTCTACCCGGACTGACGGCTGAAGCTTTCTTT
>-|-|TRBV5-8|TRBJ2-3
CASSRRQRTDTQYF
TGTGCCAGCAGTCGGCGGCAGCGCACAGATACGCAGTATTTT
>-|TRBD1|TRBV4-2|TRBJ1-3
CASSQATGDHSTIYF
TGTGCCAGCAGCCAAGCGACAGGGGACCACTCCACCATATATTTT
>-|-|TRBV19|TRBJ2-7
CASNTQGRGEQYF
TGTGCCAGTAACACGCAGGGCCGTGGCGAGCAGTACTTC
>once|-|TRBV7-6|TRBJ2-1
CASSLISGFLYNEQFF
TGTGCCAGCAGCTTAATAAGCGGGTTCCTTTACAATGAGCAGTTCTTC
>-|-|TRBV19|TRBJ1-4
CASTPGRATNEKLFF
TGTGCCAGTACCCCTGGGAGGGCAACTAATGAAAAACTGTTTTTT
>-|-|TRBV7-9|TRBJ2-2
CASSLAAGIGTGELFF
TGTGCCAGCAGCTTAGCGGCGGGGATAGGGACCGGGGAGCTGTTTTTT
>-|-|TRBV28|TRBJ1-6
CASSLLGTNNSPLHF
TGTGCCAGCAGTTTATTAGGGACAAATAATTCACCCCTCCACTTT
>-|TRBD1|TRBV7-2|TRBJ2-5
CASSRDRGLETQYF
TGTGCCAGCAGCCGGGACAGGGGGCTGGAGACCCAGTACTTC
>-|TRBD2|TRBV4-1|TRBJ2-3
CASSRFPTSGGALDTQYF
TGCGCCAGCAGCCGATTCCCGACTAGCGGGGGGGCCCTGGATACGCAGTATTTT
>-|TRBD2|TRBV19|TRBJ2-7
CASRQRELSYEQYF
TGTGCCAGTAGGCAGCGGGAGTTGTCCTACGAGCAGTACTTC
>-|TRBD2|TRBV9|TRBJ2-2
CASSLIPGPAGGVVGNTGELFF
TGTGCCAGCAGCCTTATCCCGGGACCGGCGGGAGGGGTGGTGGGGAACACCGGGGAGCTGTTTTTT
>-|-|TRBV7-6|TRBJ2-3
CASSLAGGADTQYF
TGTGCCAGCAGCTTAGCTGGGGGCGCGGATACGCAGTATTTT
>-|-|TRBV12-2|TRBJ2-7
CASRSLHPAVYEQYF
TGTGCAAGTCGCTCCCTCCATCCGGCGGTTTACGAGCAGTACTTC
>-|-|TRBV28|TRBJ1-1
CASSPTPNTEAFF
TGTGCCAGCAGCCCCACACCTAACACTGAAGCTTTCTTT
>once|-|TRBV5-1|TRBJ2-7
CASSLEAETYEQYF
TGCGCCAGCAGCTTGGAGGCGGAAACATACGAGCAGTACTTC
>-|TRBD1|TRBV27|TRBJ2-1
CASSFLGQGSYNEQFF
TGTGCCAGCAGTTTTCTTGGACAGGGGTCCTACAATGAGCAGTTCTTC
>-|-|TRBV3-1/TRBV3-2|TRBJ2-6
CASSQDRTGGANVLTF
TGTGCCAGCAGCCAAGACAGGACTGGGGGGGCCAACGTCCTGACTTTC
>-|TRBD1|TRBV12-3/TRBV12-4|TRBJ2-1
CASSTGANEQFF
TGTGCCAGCAGTACAGGGGCGAATGAGCAGTTCTTC
>-|-|TRBV7-2|TRBJ1-1
CASSLRTLNTEAFF
TGTGCCAGCAGCCTACGGACACTTAACACTGAAGCTTTCTTT
>-|-|TRBV6-5|TRBJ2-7
CASSPKGWGEQYF
TGTGCCAGCTCACCCAAGGGGTGGGGCGAGCAGTACTTC
>-|-|TRBV7-9|TRBJ2-7
CASSLGGRQFEQYF
TGTGCCAGCAGCTTAGGGGGCCGCCAGTTCGAGCAGTACTTC
>-|TRBD1|TRBV7-9|TRBJ2-5
CASSYRDRGLETQYF
TGTGCCAGCAGTTACCGGGACAGGGGCCTAGAGACCCAGTACTTC
>-|-|TRBV4-3|TRBJ1-2
CASSQDGRQPTNYGYTF
TGCGCCAGCAGCCAAGATGGAAGACAGCCTACTAACTATGGCTACACCTTC
>-|-|TRBV9|TRBJ2-1
CASSVDLPRYNEQFF
TGTGCCAGCAGCGTAGACCTACCAAGATACAATGAGCAGTTCTTC